The clone carrying this TCR beta chain was observed many times. The sample comes from a study of T cell repertoires in cytomegalovirus infection. Germline V gives CDR1 SGHTA, CDR2 FQGNSA. The CDR3 consists of 14 residues. Deletions cut 0 bases from V and 11 bases from J, with 13 bases between. TCRdb called the reads again in MiXCR, with one record for every CDR3 protein. The sample has roughly 230,000 distinct CDR3 sequences, 9% to 15% seen once. Sequencing used PBMCs. This sequence was found in a human donor in good health (CMV status not recorded). Some clones in this sample may be carry-over from other donors' samples. The chain recombines TRBV7-2 with TRBJ1-4, with D possibly matching TRBD1 (5 bases). DNA for the CDR3: TGTGCCAGCAGCTTAGCGGGAGTGGGGGGGAAACTGTTTTTT. It is translated as CASSLAGVGGKLFF.